The T cell receptor (beta chain) described here comes from a study of blood T cell repertoires in COVID-19. In the study overall: Samples of COVID-19 (acute and convalescent) were obtained from the United States, Italy and Spain. The cDNA or gDNA used as material had been derived from T cells, B-cell-depleted T cells, or PBMCs.

As originally analysed: Quantification of nucleated cells was approximated via reference gene primer amplification. The assay was immunoSEQ multiplex PCR, and TCRdb's table has in-frame clones only and misses some. The D gene and trimming were derived from the DNA, and the V and J assignments and clone size from that table. The data show 85,000 to 110,000 clones, just over 85% seen once. The V segment lost 3 bases and the J segment 7 bases; nucleotides outside the gene matches: 6. This CDR3 is 14 amino acids long. Germline values: CDR1 MNHEY, CDR2 SMNVEV (reference sequence). The sequence came from a human donor in a cohort sampled during active COVID-19. The chain recombines TRBV27 with TRBJ1-5, with 7 bases identical to TRBD1. Sequencing was performed on peripheral blood. The CDR3 is CASSFPGQPQPQHF. CDR3 nucleotides: TGTGCCAGCAGTTTTCCGGGACAGCCACAGCCCCAGCATTTT.